These T cell receptor beta chains were read from a single sample in a study of blood T cell repertoires in COVID-19. Generated by immunoSEQ multiplex PCR, the TCRdb table keeps only in-frame clones and is missing some. The sample yields 84,000 or so clones, approximately 80% seen once. Sequenced: peripheral blood. Source of these receptors: an elderly woman with acute or convalescent COVID-19. Each CDR3 is given with its conserved first and last residue. Each record gives: CDR3 protein, J gene, V gene, D gene, clone size, CDR3 length. The D gene is left open where the match is weak. A row's size may be missing; if present it is once, few, many or a size class.

CASDSPSRGYTF	TRBJ1-2	TRBV19	NA	NA	12
CASSYLGDPNEQFF	TRBJ2-1	TRBV6-2/TRBV6-3	NA	NA	14
CASRTEGAGYGYTF	TRBJ1-2	TRBV6-5	TRBD1	NA	14
CASSFSGNTEAFF	TRBJ1-1	TRBV5-1	NA	NA	13
CASSYGRNSPLHF	TRBJ1-6	TRBV6-2/TRBV6-3	NA	NA	13
CASSQDSSGFYEQYF	TRBJ2-7	TRBV3-1/TRBV3-2	TRBD2	few	15
CASSEVGGRPTEAFF	TRBJ1-1	TRBV6-1	NA	NA	15
CASSLDGGTEAFF	TRBJ1-1	TRBV5-1	NA	NA	13
CASSIQAGGYGYTF	TRBJ1-2	TRBV19	TRBD1	NA	14
CASSSGPSSYNSPLHF	TRBJ1-6	TRBV7-9	NA	NA	16
CASRVGYGTEQETQYF	TRBJ2-5	TRBV25-1	TRBD1	NA	16
CASSFSTGGLYTDTQYF	TRBJ2-3	TRBV7-3	TRBD1	NA	17
CASSLALLATDTQYF	TRBJ2-3	TRBV7-2	NA	NA	15
CASSTQGGTLHF	TRBJ1-6	TRBV19	NA	NA	12
CASSRMGEGTDTQYF	TRBJ2-3	TRBV5-1	NA	NA	15
CASSYLTENTEAFF	TRBJ1-1	TRBV7-8	NA	once	14
CASRRGQGAYEQYF	TRBJ2-7	TRBV6-5	TRBD1	NA	14
CASSLAARTGGLAGANVLTF	TRBJ2-6	TRBV18	TRBD1	NA	20
CASSQDPGRGFANTGELFF	TRBJ2-2	TRBV4-3	TRBD2	few	19
CASSTPQAGYGYTF	TRBJ1-2	TRBV19	NA	NA	14
CASSPPAGTYFF	TRBJ2-7	TRBV18	NA	few	12
CASSQGALEKLFF	TRBJ1-4	TRBV11-3	NA	NA	13
CASSESPLSSYNSPLHF	TRBJ1-6	TRBV6-1	NA	few	17
CASSSQGYEQYF	TRBJ2-7	TRBV27	TRBD1	NA	12
CASSLLGQSYNEQFF	TRBJ2-1	TRBV5-1	TRBD1	few	15
CASSLAGAGGTFYEQYF	TRBJ2-7	TRBV7-2	NA	NA	17
CASSPFSGVETQYF	TRBJ2-5	TRBV3-1/TRBV3-2	NA	medium-sized	14
CASSIPAGNGYTF	TRBJ1-2	TRBV19	NA	NA	13